This note documents a single T cell receptor (beta chain) sequence. No cognate antigen has been identified for it. HCMV-specific IgG was detected in serum with a commercial ELISA kit to determine HCMV serostatus. Ficoll density gradient centrifugation was used to isolate peripheral blood mononuclear cells from blood. CDR1 and CDR2 are drawn from the germline V gene (reference sequence): SEHNR, FQNEAQ. The CDR3 has 13 amino acids, counting the end cysteine and phenylalanine. This entry has no DNA. Sequencing used an Illumina HiSeq 2000. TCR beta cDNA libraries were made by 5'RACE template switching that added a universal primer site and unique molecular identifiers. Synthesis of cDNA was primed from the TCR beta constant segment and was followed by two consecutive PCR amplification steps. Concerning the study's data processing: MIGEC handled demultiplexing of the reads and grouping by UMI, while MiTCR was used to assemble and quantify clonotypes. To remove erroneous sequences, TCR cDNA sequences were retained only when supported by two or more reads. The tcR package was used for downstream repertoire analysis, and clonotypes were matched across fractions by CDR3 nucleotide sequence plus V segment. VDJmatch was used to annotate antigen specificity against VDJdb, with one amino acid substitution in CDR3 allowed. Reprocessed by TCRdb, the reads give a single entry per CDR3 protein sequence, without DNA. Here the V and J calls rest on TCRdb's processing, not on the authors' analysis. This specimen's table enumerates under 500,000 distinct CDR3 sequences. Of the sample, about 7.1% is held by the ten largest clones.

The record originates from a study of T cells expressing NK-cell markers (dated by TCRdb to the early 2020s). For the study in its entirety: Three sorted T-cell subsets (CD3+CD56+NKG2C+, CD3+CD56+NKG2C- and CD3+CD56-NKG2C+) from seven to nine donors had their TCR beta-chain repertoires profiled. Randomly selected healthy volunteers, three men and five women, were used as the eight sequenced donors. The libraries were sequenced on Illumina HiSeq 2000/2500, MiSeq or NextSeq, producing 2 x 150 bp reads. Among the eight sequenced donors, only one was HCMV-seronegative, while the other seven were HCMV-seropositive. What the research found in general, with its limitations: Whether the expanded NKG2C-expressing T cell clones were specific for HCMV antigens was left unclear. Those dominant clonotypes were again the most abundant among CD3+CD56-NKG2C+ cells in a handful of donors, at roughly 25-60.1%. In six donors, the dominant CD3+CD56+NKG2C+ clonotypes ranked among the top 10 CD8+ clonotypes, making up 1.0-7.0% of CD8+ T cells.

The sequencing sample was made of blood T cells: a sorted CD56 or NKG2C T cell subset, CD4+ or CD8+ T cells, or bulk PBMC T cells (not recorded which). The chain couples TRBV7-9 to TRBJ2-7; TCRdb gives TRBD1 as the D gene, but with no DNA this cannot be confirmed. This receptor was obtained from a woman aged 18-69 years in good health. The CDR3 sequence is CASGEQEYGEQYF.